This T cell receptor (beta chain) was captured in a study of spatial heterogeneity in lung cancer. Time point reported: blood at routine non-recurrence follow-up after resection. Whole RNA, which was extracted from tumor, nontumor lung tissue or frozen PBMC, was sequenced without any cell sorting. The trim removed 3 bases at V and 3 bases at J, leaving 5 bases unmatched. This CDR3 is built from 15 residues. Per the germline V gene, CDR1 is SGHNT and CDR2 is YYREEE (reference sequence). This clonotype was counted many times. The presence of a unique molecular identifier marked each TCR cDNA molecule. From the 5' RACE reads, TCRdb called clonotypes with MiXCR, one entry per CDR3 protein. This table holds fewer than 30,000 distinct CDR3 sequences, roughly 9.7% found once.

The chain carries TRBV5-4 and TRBJ1-1, with 10 positions matching TRBD1. This clonotype was sampled from a male donor with early-stage non-small cell lung cancer. The source was PBMCs, collected at follow-up. CDR3 coding DNA: TGTGCCAGCAGCTCTACCGGGACAGGGGACACTGAAGCTTTCTTT. Translated, it gives CASSSTGTGDTEAFF.